This T cell receptor beta chain originates from a study of T cells after yellow fever vaccination. TCRdb ran MiXCR on the 5' RACE reads and lists one entry per CDR3 protein. The table lists 250,000 to 300,000 distinct CDR3 sequences, around 5.2% of them singletons. This clonotype was recorded a few times. The TCR was taken from a young man who received the YFV17D yellow fever vaccine. The sequencing used CD4+ T cells sorted from PBMCs, collected on the day of the yellow fever booster vaccination.

The CDR3 DNA sequence: TGTGCCAGCAAGGATCCCGGACAGGGATTGGGTGAGCAGTTCTTC. Translated: CASKDPGQGLGEQFF. The chain couples TRBV2 to TRBJ2-1; 8 bases are a match to TRBD1. This CDR3 comprises 15 residues. J lost 9 bases, V lost 7 bases, and 14 bases had no gene match. CDR1 is SNHLY and CDR2 is FYNNEI in the germline V gene. Full variable domain (outside the CDR3, taken from reference TRBV2 and TRBJ2-1): EPEVTQTPSHQVTQMGQEVILRCVPISNHLYFYWYRQILGQKVEFLVSFYNNEISEKSEIFDDQFSVERPDGSNFTLKIRSTKLEDSAMYFCASKDPGQGLGEQFFGPGTRLTVL.